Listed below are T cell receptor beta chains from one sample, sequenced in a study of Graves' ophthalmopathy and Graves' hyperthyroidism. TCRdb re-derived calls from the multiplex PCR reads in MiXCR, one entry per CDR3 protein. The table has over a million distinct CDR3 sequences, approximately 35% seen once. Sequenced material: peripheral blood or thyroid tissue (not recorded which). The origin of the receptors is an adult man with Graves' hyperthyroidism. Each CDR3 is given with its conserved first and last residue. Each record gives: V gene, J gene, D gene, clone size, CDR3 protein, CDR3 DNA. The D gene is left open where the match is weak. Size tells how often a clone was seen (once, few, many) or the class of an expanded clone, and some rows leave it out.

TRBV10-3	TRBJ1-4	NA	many	CAISASGFGEKLFF	TGTGCCATCAGTGCATCAGGGTTTGGGGAAAAACTGTTTTTT
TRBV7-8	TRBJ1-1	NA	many	CASSLPQGYNTEAFF	TGTGCCAGCAGCTTGCCTCAGGGCTACAACACTGAAGCTTTCTTT
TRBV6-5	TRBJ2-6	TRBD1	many	CASSGQGAGANVLTF	TGTGCCAGCAGCGGACAGGGGGCTGGGGCCAACGTCCTGACTTTC
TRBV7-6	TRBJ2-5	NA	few	CASSTGPQQTQYF	TGTGCCAGCAGCACGGGACCGCAGCAGACCCAGTACTTC
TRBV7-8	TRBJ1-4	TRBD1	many	CASSLTGKTGRVEKLFF	TGTGCCAGCAGCTTAACCGGGAAGACAGGGCGGGTTGAAAAACTGTTTTTT
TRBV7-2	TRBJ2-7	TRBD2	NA	CASSSKTSGGTYEQYF	TGTGCCAGCAGCTCGAAGACTAGCGGGGGGACGTACGAGCAGTACTTC
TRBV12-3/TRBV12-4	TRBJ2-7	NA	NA	CASSLRVESYEQYF	TGTGCCAGCAGTTTACGGGTTGAATCCTACGAGCAGTACTTC
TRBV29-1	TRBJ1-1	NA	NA	CSVATSGSGTEAFF	TGCAGCGTGGCAACTAGTGGCTCGGGTACTGAAGCTTTCTTT
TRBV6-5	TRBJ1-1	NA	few	CASSSADTPRAFF	TGTGCCAGCAGTTCCGCTGACACCCCACGGGCTTTCTTT
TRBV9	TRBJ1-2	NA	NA	CASSQGEGYGYTF	TGTGCCAGCAGCCAAGGGGAGGGATATGGCTACACCTTC
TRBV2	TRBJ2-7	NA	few	CASSPLPGPTTYEQYF	TGTGCCAGCAGTCCCCTCCCGGGACCGACGACCTACGAGCAGTACTTC
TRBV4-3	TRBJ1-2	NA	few	CASSQGTSNYGYTF	TGCGCCAGCAGCCAAGGGACATCTAACTATGGCTACACCTTC
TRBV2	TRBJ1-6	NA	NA	CASSDGLGTDNSPLHF	TGTGCCAGCAGTGACGGACTAGGCACAGATAATTCACCCCTCCACTTT
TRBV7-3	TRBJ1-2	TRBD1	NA	CASSHLRQGARSRGYTF	TGTGCCAGCAGCCATTTAAGACAGGGGGCGAGATCTAGGGGCTACACCTTC
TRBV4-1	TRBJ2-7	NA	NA	CASSHTDVTITYEQYF	TGCGCCAGCAGCCATACGGACGTAACAATTACCTACGAGCAGTACTTC
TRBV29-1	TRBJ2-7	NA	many	CSAEQGPREQYF	TGCAGCGCAGAACAGGGCCCTCGCGAGCAGTACTTC
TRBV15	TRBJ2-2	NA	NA	CATSRDTGSTGELFF	TGTGCCACCAGCAGAGATACGGGGAGCACCGGGGAGCTGTTTTTT
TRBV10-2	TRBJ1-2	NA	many	CASSADMNYGYTF	TGCGCCAGCAGTGCGGACATGAACTATGGCTACACCTTC
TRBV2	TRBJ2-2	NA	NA	CASRGMMNTGELFF	TGTGCCAGCAGGGGGATGATGAACACCGGGGAGCTGTTTTTT
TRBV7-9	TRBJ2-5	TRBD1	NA	CATTTGEETQYF	TGTGCCACAACGACAGGGGAAGAGACCCAGTACTTC
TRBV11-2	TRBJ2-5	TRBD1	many	CASSLQQGRETQYF	TGTGCCAGCAGCTTACAACAGGGGAGAGAGACCCAGTACTTC
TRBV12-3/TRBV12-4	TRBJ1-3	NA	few	CASSLPGISGNTIYF	TGTGCCAGCAGTTTGCCGGGGATCTCTGGAAACACCATATATTTT
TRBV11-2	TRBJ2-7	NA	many	CASSSWGYEQYF	TGTGCCAGCAGCTCCTGGGGCTACGAGCAGTACTTC
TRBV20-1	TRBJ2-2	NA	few	CSARVSARGWRTGELFF	TGCAGTGCTAGAGTGTCGGCGCGGGGTTGGCGGACCGGGGAGCTGTTTTTT
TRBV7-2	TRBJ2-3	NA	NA	CASSYGSVSDTQYF	TGTGCCAGCAGCTACGGGAGTGTCTCAGATACGCAGTATTTT
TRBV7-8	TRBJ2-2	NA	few	CASIRAPGKGTGELFF	TGTGCCAGCATCCGAGCCCCCGGGAAGGGCACCGGGGAGCTGTTTTTT
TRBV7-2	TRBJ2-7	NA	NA	CASSPRDTLTYEQYF	TGTGCCAGCAGCCCCCGGGACACTTTAACCTACGAGCAGTACTTC
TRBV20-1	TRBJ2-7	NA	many	CSARAGHEQYF	TGCAGTGCCCGAGCGGGTCACGAGCAGTACTTC
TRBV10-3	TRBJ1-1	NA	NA	CAISEDRLNTEAFF	TGTGCCATCAGTGAAGACAGGTTGAACACTGAAGCTTTCTTT
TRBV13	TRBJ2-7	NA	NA	CASSLLGARYEQYF	TGTGCCAGCAGCCTCCTGGGGGCGCGGTACGAGCAGTACTTC
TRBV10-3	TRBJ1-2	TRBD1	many	CAISRSGQGADGYTF	TGTGCCATCAGTCGGTCAGGACAGGGGGCGGATGGCTACACCTTC
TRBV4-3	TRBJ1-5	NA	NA	CASSQHSDGRSNQPQHF	TGCGCCAGCAGCCAACACTCGGATGGGCGTAGCAATCAGCCCCAGCATTTT
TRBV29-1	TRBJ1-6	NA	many	CACGGLRSPLHF	TGTGCTTGCGGGGGGCTGCGGTCACCCCTCCACTTT
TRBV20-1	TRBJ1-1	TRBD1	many	CSAGGQGGGTEAFF	TGCAGTGCTGGCGGACAGGGCGGCGGGACTGAAGCTTTCTTT
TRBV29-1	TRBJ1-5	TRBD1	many	CSVTTGGNQPQHF	TGCAGCGTGACGACAGGGGGAAATCAGCCCCAGCATTTT